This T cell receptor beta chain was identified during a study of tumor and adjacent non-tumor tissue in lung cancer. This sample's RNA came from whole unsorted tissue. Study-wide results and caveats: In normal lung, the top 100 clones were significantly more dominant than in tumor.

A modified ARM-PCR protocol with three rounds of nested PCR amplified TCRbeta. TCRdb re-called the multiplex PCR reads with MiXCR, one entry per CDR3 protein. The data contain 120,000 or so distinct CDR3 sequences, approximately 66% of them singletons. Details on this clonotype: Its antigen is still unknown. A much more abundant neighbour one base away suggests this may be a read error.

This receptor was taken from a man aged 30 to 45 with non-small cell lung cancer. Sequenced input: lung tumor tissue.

The DNA of the CDR3 is TGCAGTGCGTACGGGACAGGGGTTGACTACACCTTC. This gives the protein CSAYGTGVDYTF. The rearrangement uses TRBV20-1 and TRBJ1-2; 10 bases line up with TRBD1. The CDR3 is 12 residues long. V shed 6 bases and J 10 bases; nucleotides not matched to a gene: 8. CDR1 and CDR2 (germline): DFQATT, SNEGSKA (reference sequence).